This T cell receptor (beta chain) is drawn from a study of shared clonotypes between healthy human individuals. The wider study: The cohort comprised a couple of women and a few men. Their ages spanned 18 to 49 years. Donors had three CD4 naive, three CD4 memory, two CD8 naive and one CD8 memory plate apiece.

Findings of the study overall: In the sorted subsets, rarefaction showed sequencing was incomplete despite large depth.

This CDR3 contains 17 residues. Germline values: CDR1 MNHNS, CDR2 SASEGT. Only in-frame clones appear in the TCRdb table, and some are missing; sequencing was by immunoSEQ multiplex PCR. The repertoire consists of hundreds of thousands of clones, with over 70% occurring once and the leading ten covering about 9.4%. This clone was seen a handful of times. What it binds is unknown. The junction and the germline gene differ at one end; a read error may be behind it. Sequenced material: memory CD4+ T cells sorted from blood. The subset denotes: CD45RA-negative fraction. The TCR was taken from a man aged 25-45 years in good health. The V call is TRBV6-1, the J call TRBJ2-7; D possibly corresponds to TRBD2 (6 bases). DNA for the CDR3: TGTGCCAGCAGGGAAGCCTCAGGTTGGGGAGGACTCTACGAGCAGTACTTC. It yields the protein CASREASGWGGLYEQYF.